One sample yielded the 5 T cell receptor beta chains listed below, sequenced in a study of cytomegalovirus exposure and HLA in healthy donors. The PCR was carried out with 60 Vbeta primers and 13 Jbeta primers. Only in-frame clones appear in the TCRdb table, and some are missing; sequencing was by immunoSEQ multiplex PCR. The sample holds roughly 78,000 clones, about 64% seen once. Sequences were obtained from PBMCs. All receptors derive from a man between 25 and 39 years old in good health and CMV-seropositive.

This clone was counted between two and nine times. The chain joins TRBV9 to TRBJ2-7; 7 nucleotides agree with TRBD1. The CDR3 covers 16 residues. Germline V gene lookup returns CDR1 SGDLS and CDR2 YYNGEE. Trimming removed 3 bases from V and 2 bases from J; junction bases left unmatched: 11. The CDR3 reads CASSAQPTGSAYEQYF. DNA of the CDR3: TGTGCCAGCAGCGCCCAACCGACAGGGTCGGCCTACGAGCAGTACTTC.

The rearrangement joins TRBV25-1 to TRBJ2-1, with D maybe TRBD2 (5 bases). CDR1 and CDR2 (germline): MGHDK, SYGVNS. The CDR3 is made up of 13 amino acids. V was pared by 4 bases and J by 4 bases, with 8 bases between. In nucleotides, the CDR3 is TGTGCCAGCAGTGCACGGGGTTACAATGAGCAGTTCTTC. Translation gives CASSARGYNEQFF.

The chain uses TRBV19 and TRBJ2-7, with a weak D call TRBD2 (7 bases). The V end lost 4 bases, the J end lost 6 bases, and 13 bases lay between the germline ends. Germline V gene sequence: CDR1 LNHDA, CDR2 SQIVND (reference sequence). The length of the CDR3 is 13 residues. The DNA of the CDR3 is TGTGCCAGTAGTAGACTAGCAGGGGTCGAGCAGTACTTC. Protein: CASSRLAGVEQYF.

The J gene is TRBJ2-2, the V gene TRBV7-7, with TRBD2 identical over 7 bases. The CDR3 consists of 14 residues. The germline CDR1 and CDR2 sequences are SSHAT and FNYEAQ (reference sequence). This chain's CDR3 is CASQGLADTGELFF. The CDR3 region has the DNA TGTGCTAGCCAGGGTCTAGCGGACACCGGGGAGCTGTTTTTT.

The V gene is TRBV27, the J gene TRBJ2-1; 7 positions match TRBD2. CDR3 size: 16 residues. Germline values: CDR1 MNHEY, CDR2 SMNVEV (reference sequence). Germline trimming cut 0 bases from V and 4 bases from J; bases unmatched to any gene: 6. In nucleotides, the CDR3 is TGTGCCAGCAGTTTATCATCTAGCGGAGAGTACAATGAGCAGTTCTTC. This gives the protein CASSLSSSGEYNEQFF.